The 28 T cell receptor beta chains below were found in one sample sequenced in a study of blood T cell repertoires in COVID-19. TCRdb keeps only in-frame clones here, not all; method: immunoSEQ multiplex PCR. Of more than 150,000 clones detected, about 88% appear once; the ten largest clones hold 0.99%. Sequencing input: peripheral blood. The receptors were sampled from a man between 18 and 35 years old with acute or convalescent COVID-19.

The chain joins TRBV27 to TRBJ2-7; 8 bases are a match to TRBD1. The J segment lost 2 bases and the V segment lost 3 bases, leaving 6 bases of the junction unmatched. This CDR3 comprises 15 residues. Germline loops: CDR1 MNHEY, CDR2 SMNVEV (reference sequence). The CDR3 nucleotides read TGTGCCAGCAGTTTTCGCGGACAGGGAACCTACGAGCAGTACTTC. Encoded protein: CASSFRGQGTYEQYF.

The rearrangement joins TRBV6-1 to TRBJ2-7; unclear D gene. V was pared by 2 bases and J by 2 bases, with 10 bases between. Germline CDR1 MNHNS, CDR2 SASEGT. The CDR3 loop spans 14 amino acids. The CDR3 region is CASSENTFTYEQYF. The DNA of the CDR3 is TGTGCCAGCAGTGAAAATACATTTACCTACGAGCAGTACTTC.

The chain couples TRBV3-1 (or the pseudogene TRBV3-2) to TRBJ2-3; D uncertain. Per the germline V gene, CDR1 is LGHDT and CDR2 is YNNKEL (reference sequence). This CDR3 comprises 16 residues. With 1 base removed from V and 1 base from J, the gap between germline ends came to 12 bases. The CDR3 sequence: CASSQALHLGTDTQYF. The DNA of the CDR3 is TGTGCCAGCAGCCAAGCCTTACATCTCGGCACAGATACGCAGTATTTT.

The rearrangement uses TRBV7-6 and TRBJ1-3; TRBD1 matches at 9 bases. The CDR3 consists of 14 residues. Trimming cost V 4 bases and J 3 bases; bases outside gene matches: 1. Per the germline V gene, CDR1 is SGHVS and CDR2 is FNYEAQ. The chain's CDR3 is CASSSDRGGNTIYF. DNA for the CDR3: TGTGCCAGCAGCTCGGACAGGGGTGGAAACACCATATATTTT.

The chain carries TRBV19 and TRBJ2-4, with a possible D match to TRBD2 (6 bases). The CDR3 is made up of 17 amino acids. CDR1 is LNHDA, CDR2 SQIVND, per germline (reference sequence). V gave up 3 bases and J gave up 1 base, with 16 bases separating them. CDR3 in DNA: TGTGCCAGTAGTATCGGCGGGGTGCGCCCGGCCAAAAACATTCAGTACTTC. Its translation: CASSIGGVRPAKNIQYF.

V and J are TRBV25-1 and TRBJ2-1; the match to TRBD2 covers 7 bases. J was trimmed by 11 bases and V by 6 bases; bases with no gene match: 13. The CDR3 is made up of 14 amino acids. Germline assignment: CDR1 MGHDK and CDR2 SYGVNS. This CDR3 is CASRIGGEGTQQFF. CDR3 bases: TGTGCCAGCAGAATTGGGGGGGAAGGAACTCAGCAGTTCTTC.

The gene calls are TRBV28 and TRBJ1-1; 9 bases are a match to TRBD1. CDR1 is MDHEN, CDR2 SYDVKM, per germline. This CDR3 spans 16 amino acids. V trimming: 8 bases; J trimming: 1 base; junction bases outside the gene matches: 11. The CDR3 here is CASRPSGQGSNTEAFF. The CDR3 DNA reads TGTGCCAGCCGGCCCTCGGGACAGGGTTCGAACACTGAAGCTTTCTTT. Together with reference TRBV28 and TRBJ1-1, the CDR3 gives the full variable domain: DVKVTQSSRYLVKRTGEKVFLECVQDMDHENMFWYRQDPGLGLRLIYFSYDVKMKEKGDIPEGYSVSREKKERFSLILESASTNQTSMYLCASRPSGQGSNTEAFFGQGTRLTVV.

V gene TRBV7-2 combines with J gene TRBJ1-6, with a possible D match to TRBD1 (5 bases). Trimming left V 5 bases short and J 11 bases short, with 10 bases between. Germline V CDR1 and CDR2: SGHTA, FQGNSA. This CDR3 contains 12 residues. The CDR3 loop reads CASSGQMAPLHF. CDR3 nucleotide sequence: TGTGCCAGCAGCGGACAAATGGCACCCCTCCACTTT.

This sequence joins TRBV6-4 and TRBJ2-1, with D tentatively TRBD1 (6 bases). Between the trimmed V and J ends, which lost 6 bases and 7 bases, there was a span of 13 bases. This CDR3 has 13 amino acids. CDR1 is MRHNA, CDR2 SNTAGT, per germline. CDR3 region: CASSITGRNEQFF. CDR3 nucleotides: TGTGCCAGCAGCATTACAGGGCGGAATGAGCAGTTCTTC.

The sample holds a few counts of this clone. The chain joins TRBV2 to TRBJ1-6; D perhaps matches TRBD1 (5 bases). This CDR3 has 13 amino acids. Germline V gene data show CDR1 as SNHLY and CDR2 as FYNNEI. Trimming took 5 bases from V and 10 from J, leaving 12 bases between them. The CDR3 nucleotides read TGTGCCAGCAGTCGCCAGGGTAACTCACCCCTCCACTTT. It encodes CASSRQGNSPLHF. Based on the CDR3 plus reference TRBV2 and TRBJ1-6, the full variable domain is EPEVTQTPSHQVTQMGQEVILRCVPISNHLYFYWYRQILGQKVEFLVSFYNNEISEKSEIFDDQFSVERPDGSNFTLKIRSTKLEDSAMYFCASSRQGNSPLHFGNGTRLTVT.

V is TRBV7-6 and J is TRBJ2-3; 8 positions agree with TRBD2. J was trimmed by 2 bases and V by 5 bases; bases with no gene match: 9. Per the germline V gene, CDR1 is SGHVS and CDR2 is FNYEAQ. The CDR3 has 16 residues. Here the CDR3 DNA reads TGTGCCAGCAGCCAAGACCTTAGCGGGACCACAGATACGCAGTATTTT. It codes for CASSQDLSGTTDTQYF.

The V call is TRBV6-5, the J call TRBJ1-5, with D perhaps matching TRBD1 (6 bases). The germline V gene has CDR1 MNHEY and CDR2 SVGAGI. Trimming left V 4 bases short and J 4 bases short, with 14 bases between. The CDR3 runs to 15 residues. The CDR3 DNA reads TGTGCCAGCAGTTCCGGGGGCGGGGGGAATCAGCCCCAGCATTTT. The encoded protein is CASSSGGGGNQPQHF.

The chain recombines TRBV21-1 with TRBJ2-2; TRBD2 is taken as the D call from the table, unchecked against the DNA. TRBV21-1 is designated a pseudogene. This CDR3 is built from 16 residues. The CDR3 DNA follows: TGTGCCAGCAGCAAACCCCTAGCGGGGAACACCGGGGAGCTGTTTTTT. Its translation is CASSKPLAGNTGELFF.

This chain connects TRBV6-1 to TRBJ2-5; TRBD1 might be the D (6 bases). Trimming stripped 6 bases from V and 5 bases from J, with 16 bases between. CDR3 length: 14 residues. Germline assignment: CDR1 MNHNS and CDR2 SASEGT. The CDR3 region is CASRQTGYMETQYF. The CDR3 DNA sequence: TGTGCCAGCAGGCAAACAGGGTACATGGAGACCCAGTACTTC.

The chain combines TRBV12-3 or TRBV12-4 with TRBJ1-1; D is perhaps TRBD1 (6 bases). The V and J ends lost 6 bases and 6 bases respectively, with 11 bases between them. The CDR3 has 12 residues. The CDR3 here is CASRRQVSEAFF. CDR3 nucleotides: TGTGCCAGCAGACGACAGGTCTCTGAAGCTTTCTTT.

This chain links TRBV5-1 with TRBJ1-2, with 7 nucleotides matching TRBD1. In germline, CDR1 is SGHRS, CDR2 YFSETQ. J lost 4 bases, V lost 0 bases, and 3 bases had no gene match. The CDR3 is 14 amino acids. CDR3 sequence reads: CASSLAQGGYGYTF. CDR3 coding DNA: TGCGCCAGCAGCTTGGCCCAGGGGGGCTATGGCTACACCTTC.

The rearrangement uses TRBV5-4 and TRBJ2-7, with TRBD1 matching over 7 bases. Losses at the gene ends were 4 bases for V and 2 bases for J; bases not matched to a gene: 6. The CDR3 consists of 14 residues. CDR1 SGHNT and CDR2 YYREEE come from the germline V gene (reference sequence). The DNA of the CDR3 is TGTGCCAGCAGCCGCATGGACAGGACCTACGAGCAGTACTTC. Translation: CASSRMDRTYEQYF.

The V and J genes are TRBV18 and TRBJ2-1, with 7 nucleotides matching TRBD1. The CDR3 sequence is 14 residues long. Germline values: CDR1 KGHSH, CDR2 LQKENI. Germline trimming cut 0 bases from V and 9 bases from J; bases unmatched to any gene: 5. The CDR3: CASSPPKGAIEQFF. The DNA of the CDR3 is TGTGCCAGCTCACCACCGAAGGGGGCGATTGAGCAGTTCTTC.

This sequence joins TRBV15 and TRBJ2-5; possibly TRBD1 for D (6 bases). Germline assignment: CDR1 LNHNV and CDR2 YYDKDF (reference sequence). Trimming left V 5 bases short and J 2 bases short, with 18 bases between. This CDR3 region has 16 residues. CDR3 loop: CATSQTDTGPQETQYF. CDR3 nucleotide sequence: TGTGCCACCAGCCAAACGGATACAGGGCCTCAAGAGACCCAGTACTTC.

This rearrangement joins TRBV7-3 to TRBJ2-3; no clear D gene. V was cut by 3 bases and J by 2 bases, with 9 bases left in between. CDR1 SGHTA and CDR2 FQGTGA come from the germline V gene. The CDR3 sequence is 14 residues long. The CDR3 is CASSFLQDTDTQYF. CDR3 nucleotides: TGTGCCAGCAGCTTTTTGCAGGACACAGATACGCAGTATTTT.

CDR3 sequence (DNA): TGTGCCAGCAGTAAGGACAGGGGGCAATACGAGCAGTACGTC. Amino acids: CASSKDRGQYEQYV. The rearrangement links TRBV6-6 to TRBJ2-7, with TRBD1 identical over 11 bases. The CDR3 spans 14 residues. The germline gives CDR1 MNHNY, CDR2 SVGAGI (reference sequence). With V trimmed by 5 bases and J by 4 bases, 4 bases remained unmatched.

The V and J genes are TRBV4-2 and TRBJ2-2, with D maybe TRBD1 (7 bases). CDR3 size: 16 residues. V lost 1 base and J 1 base, leaving 10 bases between the germline ends. Germline CDR1 reads LGHNA; CDR2 reads YNFKEQ. The CDR3 DNA sequence: TGTGCCAGCAGCCAAGGGAGGGACAGGAACACCGGGGAGCTGTTTTTT. Translating gives CASSQGRDRNTGELFF.

This chain links TRBV21-1 with TRBJ1-5. TRBV21-1 is tagged as a pseudogene. This CDR3 has 17 residues. CDR3 protein: CASSNSHGCRSNQPQHF. Written as DNA, the CDR3 is TGTGCCAGCAGCAACAGTCACGGGTGTAGGAGCAATCAGCCCCAGCATTTT.

The chain is built from TRBV5-6 and TRBJ1-6; D is ambiguous. Trimming removed 0 bases from V and 7 bases from J, with 8 bases in between. This CDR3 has 14 residues. CDR1 is SGHDT, CDR2 YYEEEE, per germline. CDR3 sequence reads: CASSLGRKNSPLHF. The CDR3 DNA reads TGTGCCAGCAGCTTGGGGCGGAAGAATTCACCCCTCCACTTT.

The chain uses TRBV7-8 and TRBJ1-1, with 7 bases lining up with TRBD1. Trimming at V came to 0 bases and at J to 1 base, leaving 11 bases not matched to a gene. The CDR3 extends over 18 amino acids. From germline, CDR1 is SGHVS and CDR2 FQNEAQ. The CDR3 loop is CASSLAPGGGLSNTEAFF. The CDR3 coding sequence is TGTGCCAGCAGCTTAGCGCCAGGGGGTGGGTTATCGAACACTGAAGCTTTCTTT.

This sequence joins TRBV9 and TRBJ1-2; tentative D call: TRBD1 (6 bases). This CDR3 has 18 amino acids. Germline loops: CDR1 SGDLS, CDR2 YYNGEE. The ends were cut back, 4 bases at V and 2 bases at J, with 24 bases in the middle. The CDR3 DNA reads as TGTGCCAGCAGCACCTCAACAGGGTTCAGAGGAGGCAACTATGGCTACACCTTC. This codes for CASSTSTGFRGGNYGYTF.

The chain uses TRBV6-2 or TRBV6-3 and TRBJ2-3; the D is unclear. Per germline, CDR1 MNHEY and CDR2 SVGEGT. The V and J ends lost 0 bases and 5 bases respectively, with 9 bases between them. The CDR3 is 14 amino acids. The CDR3 nucleotides are TGTGCCAGCAGTTACTCGGCCACGATAGATACGCAGTATTTT. Its protein product is CASSYSATIDTQYF.

The chain joins TRBV2 to TRBJ1-1; D ambiguous. V was pared by 3 bases and J by 0 bases, with 8 bases between. This CDR3 contains 14 residues. CDR1 is SNHLY, CDR2 FYNNEI, per germline. The CDR3: CASSERVMNTEAFF. CDR3 DNA: TGTGCCAGCAGTGAGCGGGTTATGAACACTGAAGCTTTCTTT.